The clone carrying this TCR beta chain has more than one count but fewer than ten. Its antigen is not identified. Trimming took off 0 bases at V and 5 bases at J, with 19 bases between the two ends. Germline CDR1 SQVTM, CDR2 ANQGSEA. The CDR3 sequence is 16 residues long. The sample originates from a study of cytomegalovirus exposure and HLA in healthy donors. Study summary: Of 300 to 450 genotyped donors, 65% to 85% clustered with self-reported Caucasian donors. General observations from the study: Rare TCR sequences dominated, though some public TCRs recurred in many donors. In an earlier analysis, in under 700 donors, most V segments appeared productive either ~87% or ~30% of the time. HLA restriction was apparent for most CMV-associated TCR beta chains in a later analysis.

Use of 60 Vbeta and 13 Jbeta primers characterized the PCR. Here immunoSEQ multiplex PCR was the method, and the copy in TCRdb shows in-frame clones only, minus some. The sample shows 110,000 to 150,000 clones, approximately 9% of them seen only once. The V gene is TRBV29-1, the J gene TRBJ2-5, with TRBD2 as a possible D gene (6 bases). The sequence derives from a male donor in good health and CMV-seronegative. The sequenced sample was PBMCs. The CDR3 DNA sequence: TGCAGCGTTGAAGAGGGGGGTTTCCTAGGCAGTGAGACCCAGTACTTC. Protein sequence: CSVEEGGFLGSETQYF. The complete variable domain, with remaining parts taken from reference TRBV29-1 and TRBJ2-5, reads SAVISQKPSRDICQRGTSLTIQCQVDSQVTMMFWYRQQPGQSLTLIATANQGSEATYESGFVIDKFPISRPNLTFSTLTVSNMSPEDSSIYLCSVEEGGFLGSETQYFGPGTRLLVL.